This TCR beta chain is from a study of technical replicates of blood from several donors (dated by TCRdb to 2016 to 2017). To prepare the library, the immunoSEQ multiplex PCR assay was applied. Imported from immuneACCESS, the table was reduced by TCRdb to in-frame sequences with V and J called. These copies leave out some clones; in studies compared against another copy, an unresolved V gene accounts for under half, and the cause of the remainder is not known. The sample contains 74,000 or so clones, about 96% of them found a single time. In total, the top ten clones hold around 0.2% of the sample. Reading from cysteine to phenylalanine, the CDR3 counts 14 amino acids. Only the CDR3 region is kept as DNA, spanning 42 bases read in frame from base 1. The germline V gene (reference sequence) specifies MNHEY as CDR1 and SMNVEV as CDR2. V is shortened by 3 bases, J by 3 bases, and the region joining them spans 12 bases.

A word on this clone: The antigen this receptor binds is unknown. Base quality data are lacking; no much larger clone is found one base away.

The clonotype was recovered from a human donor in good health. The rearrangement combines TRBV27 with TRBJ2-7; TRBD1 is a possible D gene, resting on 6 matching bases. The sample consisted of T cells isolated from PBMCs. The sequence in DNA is TGTGCCAGCAGTTTTCGAGGACAGTTCTACGAGCAGTACTTC. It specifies CASSFRGQFYEQYF.